This entry lists 12 T cell receptor beta chains sequenced from one sample in a study of CD8+ T cells in alopecia areata. After isolation, RNA underwent reverse transcription to generate cDNA as the sequencing template. Method: immunoSEQ multiplex PCR; TCRdb's copy keeps in-frame clones and lacks some. Recorded here are over 100,000 clones, none singletons. The sequencing input was lesional skin. The receptors come from a C3H/HeJ mouse with alopecia areata. These mice share the MHC haplotype H2-k.

About this clone itself: At residue 16, the DNA translation does not agree with TCRdb's protein; the protein displayed here is the one encoded by the DNA. Gene names and germline refer to mouse. The CDR3 end lies 3 residues beyond the end of the read and is filled in from the germline J gene. The J gene is TRBJ1-6, the V gene TRBV13-3, with 12 positions matching TRBD1. TRBJ1-6 is an ORF; its function is uncertain. The CDR3 runs 19 residues. CDR1 is NNHDY and CDR2 is SYVADS in the germline V gene. J was trimmed by 0 bases and V by 2 bases; bases with no gene match: 6. CDR3 protein: CASSDTGTGGNSYNSPLYF. The DNA read from the CDR3 is TGTGCCAGCAGTGACACCGGGACAGGGGGCAATTCCTATAATTCGCCC.

This clone has only a few counts. Genes here carry mouse names. The sequenced fragment ends 4 residues before the CDR3 boundary, so the rest is inferred from the germline J gene. The chain links TRBV13-1 to TRBJ2-3; 8 bases are a match to TRBD2. This CDR3 is built from 15 residues. Trimming cost V 0 bases and J 3 bases; bases outside gene matches: 3. CDR1 is NSHNY, CDR2 SYGAGN, per germline. CDR3 DNA, as far as it was read: TGTGCCAGCAGTGATGAACTGGGGGAGGCAGAA. It specifies CASSDELGEAE. In full, the CDR3 is CASSDELGEAETLYF.

About this clone: All gene names here are mouse names. The read is 4 residues too short to cover the CDR3 end, so that end is filled in from the germline J gene. The V and J genes are TRBV13-2 and TRBJ2-2; 9 nucleotides match TRBD2. CDR1 and CDR2 (germline): NNHNN, SYGAGS (reference sequence). The V segment lost 2 bases and the J segment 5 bases; nucleotides outside the gene matches: 1. This CDR3 comprises 14 residues. The CDR3 spells CASGELGGTGQLYF. The sequenced part of the CDR3 DNA is TGTGCCAGCGGTGAACTGGGGGGTACCGGG.

As concerns this clone: The genes are named according to mouse. Read sequence stops 4 residues before the CDR3 end, and the germline J gene provides the missing end. The gene calls are TRBV17 and TRBJ2-2, with D perhaps TRBD1 (5 bases). V lost 3 bases and J lost 6, with 5 bases in between. The CDR3 length is 12 residues. CDR1 is MNHDT and CDR2 is YYDKIL in the germline V gene. The part of the CDR3 DNA that was read is TGTGCTAGCAGTAGCAGGGCCGGG. This encodes CASSSRAG. The CDR3 reads in full as CASSSRAGQLYF.

To note about this clone: Genes here carry mouse names. With the read ending 4 residues before the CDR3 end, the germline J gene is used to fill in that end. This chain uses TRBV1 with TRBJ2-1; 10 bases agree with TRBD1. This CDR3 is 14 amino acids long. Germline V gene sequence: CDR1 NSQYPW, CDR2 LRSPGD (reference sequence). The CDR3 loop reads CTCSARQGAAEQFF. The covered CDR3 bases are TGCACCTGCAGTGCCCGACAGGGGGCGGCT.

This clone has more than one count but fewer than ten. The listed genes are named as in mouse. The sequenced fragment ends 4 residues before the CDR3 boundary, so the rest is inferred from the germline J gene. The genes are TRBV13-2 and TRBJ2-1, with 9 bases lining up with TRBD1. The length of the CDR3 is 15 residues. Germline assignment: CDR1 NNHNN and CDR2 SYGAGS (reference sequence). V lost 2 bases and J lost 3; bases outside the gene matches: 3. The CDR3 region is CASGETGGIYAEQFF. Incomplete CDR3 DNA: TGTGCCAGCGGTGAGACAGGGGGGATCTATGCT.

This clone has more than one count but fewer than ten. The listed genes are named as in mouse. The CDR3 end is not reached by the read, which stops 4 residues before it; the germline J gene fills it in. The chain carries TRBV13-3 and TRBJ2-5; TRBD1 is a possible D gene (6 bases). The germline CDR1 and CDR2 sequences are NNHDY and SYVADS. There are 13 residues in the CDR3. This CDR3 reads CASSAPDRDTQYF. The DNA read from the CDR3 is TGTGCCAGCAGTGCCCCCGACAGGGAC.

This clone was counted many times. Gene names denote mouse genes. The read terminates 4 residues before the CDR3 end, so the remaining end is supplied by the germline J gene. This rearrangement joins TRBV13-3 to TRBJ2-7; TRBD1 aligns across 7 bases. V lost 4 bases to trimming and J lost 3 bases; unmatched junction nucleotides: 4. Germline V gene sequence: CDR1 NNHDY, CDR2 SYVADS. The CDR3 spans 13 residues. Partial CDR3 DNA: TGTGCCAGCAGTTCCGACAGGGTCTAT. Protein: CASSSDRVY. The entire CDR3 protein reads CASSSDRVYEQYF.

In its sample, this clone was seen a few times. Gene names and germline refer to mouse. The CDR3 region is CASSSTGAEQFF. CDR3 bases read: TGTGCCAGCAGTTCTACAGGGGCT. The rearrangement uses TRBV13-3 and TRBJ2-1; the D gene is possibly TRBD1 (6 bases). Read coverage stops 4 residues before the CDR3 terminus; the germline J gene supplies the remainder. There are 12 residues in the CDR3. The germline V gene encodes CDR1 NNHDY and CDR2 SYVADS.

A few counts support this clone. At residue 9, TCRdb's protein disagrees with the DNA translation; the protein shown here derives from the DNA. Gene names and germline match the mouse. The read stops 3 residues short of the end of the CDR3; the missing end is completed from the germline J gene. The rearrangement links TRBV1 to TRBJ1-6; tentatively, D is TRBD1 (6 bases). TRBJ1-6 is classed as an ORF, of uncertain function. Germline V gene lookup returns CDR1 NSQYPW and CDR2 LRSPGD (reference sequence). The CDR3 length is 12 residues. The CDR3: CTCSADSRPLYF. The covered CDR3 bases are TGCACCTGCAGTGCGGACAGCAGGCCC.

This clone has just a few counts. Genes here carry mouse names. The read halts 4 residues ahead of the CDR3 end, with the missing end drawn from the germline J gene. The V and J genes are TRBV19 and TRBJ2-7; TRBD2 matches at 8 bases. The CDR3 is 16 residues long. Per germline, CDR1 FNHDT and CDR2 SITEND (reference sequence). The V and J ends lost 0 bases and 0 bases, in that order; junction bases with no gene match: 5. The part of the CDR3 DNA that was read is TGTGCCAGCAGTATAGCTTGGACTGGGCACTCCTAT. It specifies CASSIAWTGHSY. The CDR3 reads in full as CASSIAWTGHSYEQYF.

This clone occurred a few times. Gene names denote mouse genes. The missing CDR3 end, 4 residues past where the read stops, is filled in from the germline J gene. The identical CDR3 is also encoded by other nucleotide sequences in the sample. The rearrangement uses TRBV13-1 and TRBJ1-2; tentative D call: TRBD1 (6 bases). The CDR3 length is 15 residues. Per germline, CDR1 NSHNY and CDR2 SYGAGN. The ends were cut back, 1 base at V and 0 bases at J, with 10 bases in the middle. The covered CDR3 bases are TGTGCCAGCAGTGATCCTGGGACACCAAACTCC. It specifies CASSDPGTPNS. The whole CDR3 region reads CASSDPGTPNSDYTF.